Each of the 32 T cell receptor beta chains below was sequenced from the same sample in a study of Graves' ophthalmopathy and Graves' hyperthyroidism. RNA transcripts provided the template for amplifying TCR beta CDR3 regions. The workflow started with a first-round RT-PCR run with HTBI primers and then moved on to a second-round multiplex PCR. A single record per CDR3 protein comes from TCRdb applying MiXCR to the multiplex PCR reads. This table has 650,000 to 800,000 distinct CDR3 sequences, over 40% appearing once. The sequenced sample consisted of peripheral blood. These receptors were collected from an adult man with Graves' ophthalmopathy.

On this clonotype itself: A read error is possible here, since a much larger clone lies one base away. V gene TRBV20-1 combines with J gene TRBJ2-5, with 14 positions matching TRBD2. J was trimmed by 5 bases and V by 5 bases; bases with no gene match: 10. The germline V gene encodes CDR1 DFQATT and CDR2 SNEGSKA (reference sequence). The CDR3 covers 16 residues. The CDR3 reads CSARGTSGGPPETQYF. CDR3 in DNA: TGCAGTGCTCGAGGGACTAGCGGGGGCCCCCCGGAGACCCAGTACTTC.

This sequence joins TRBV4-1 and TRBJ1-6; D is ambiguous. This CDR3 is built from 15 residues. Trimming stripped 0 bases from V and 3 bases from J, with 6 bases between. CDR1 and CDR2 from the germline V gene are MGHRA and YSYEKL. The CDR3 reads CASSQDRHYNSPLHF. The CDR3 nucleotides are TGCGCCAGCAGCCAAGACCGACACTATAATTCACCCCTCCACTTT.

This sequence joins TRBV7-9 and TRBJ2-5; D is possibly TRBD1 or TRBD2 (5 bases each). V was clipped by 1 base and J by 3 bases, with 12 bases between them. Germline CDR1 reads SEHNR; CDR2 reads FQNEAQ (reference sequence). There are 15 residues in the CDR3. The CDR3 protein is CASSLVGQGEETQYF. Here the CDR3 DNA reads TGTGCCAGCAGCTTAGTGGGTCAGGGAGAAGAGACCCAGTACTTC.

Comments on this clonotype: This may come from a read error, since a much larger clone is one base off. The chain couples TRBV2 to TRBJ1-1, with D unresolved. CDR1 is SNHLY and CDR2 is FYNNEI in the germline V gene. This CDR3 region has 16 residues. The DNA for the CDR3 is TGTACCAGCAGTCGGGATCGGGCTCAGAGAAACACTGAAGCTTTCTTT. It specifies CTSSRDRAQRNTEAFF.

This sequence joins TRBV5-4 and TRBJ1-3; 10 bases match TRBD1. CDR1 is SGHNT, CDR2 YYREEE, per germline (reference sequence). V shed 4 bases and J 2 bases; nucleotides not matched to a gene: 6. The CDR3 totals 16 residues. The CDR3 loop is CASSRDRGLTGNTIYF. The CDR3 DNA follows: TGTGCCAGCAGCAGGGACAGGGGTTTGACTGGAAACACCATATATTTT.

This chain links TRBV7-9 with TRBJ1-6, with D perhaps matching TRBD1 (6 bases). Germline V gene sequence: CDR1 SEHNR, CDR2 FQNEAQ (reference sequence). Trimming took off 3 bases at V and 9 bases at J, with 12 bases between the two ends. The CDR3 is 14 residues long. The CDR3 sequence: CASSLGQQGSPLHF. In DNA form, the CDR3 reads TGTGCCAGCAGCTTGGGGCAACAGGGTTCACCCCTCCACTTT.

The table lists this clonotype with many counts. The rearrangement links TRBV6-5 to TRBJ1-2, with D perhaps TRBD1 (5 bases). Germline CDR1 is MNHEY and CDR2 is SVGAGI. With 2 bases removed from V and 4 bases from J, the gap between germline ends came to 14 bases. The length of the CDR3 is 15 residues. The CDR3 sequence is CASSYMGDGPYGYTF. The CDR3 nucleotides read TGTGCCAGCAGTTACATGGGGGACGGTCCCTATGGCTACACCTTC.

The chain is built from TRBV5-4 and TRBJ2-2; D is perhaps TRBD1 (6 bases). Germline CDR1 is SGHNT and CDR2 is YYREEE (reference sequence). V lost 5 bases to trimming and J lost 3 bases, with 17 bases between them. CDR3 length equals 16 residues. CDR3: CASSSGQTFYTGELFF. The CDR3 DNA reads as TGTGCCAGCAGTTCCGGACAGACTTTTTACACCGGGGAGCTGTTTTTT.

V and J are TRBV2 and TRBJ1-1; 7 bases align to TRBD1. The CDR3 runs 13 residues. V lost 5 bases to trimming and J lost 7 bases; unmatched junction nucleotides: 7. The germline V gene has CDR1 SNHLY and CDR2 FYNNEI. CDR3 in amino acids: CASSTGEGLEAFF. CDR3 DNA sequence: TGTGCCAGCAGTACAGGGGAGGGACTTGAAGCTTTCTTT. Full variable domain (missing parts from reference TRBV2 and TRBJ1-1): EPEVTQTPSHQVTQMGQEVILRCVPISNHLYFYWYRQILGQKVEFLVSFYNNEISEKSEIFDDQFSVERPDGSNFTLKIRSTKLEDSAMYFCASSTGEGLEAFFGQGTRLTVV.

This clonotype was picked up many times. The rearrangement joins TRBV7-2 to TRBJ2-2; 8 bases align to TRBD1. There are 14 residues in the CDR3. The J segment lost 8 bases and the V segment lost 5 bases, leaving 7 bases of the junction unmatched. From germline, CDR1 is SGHTA and CDR2 FQGNSA. The DNA of the CDR3 is TGTGCCAGCAGCAAATCTTACAGGGGGGGGGAGCTGTTTTTT. It specifies CASSKSYRGGELFF.

This clonotype was found many times. The chain employs TRBV9 and TRBJ1-3; no clear D gene. The V gene lost 0 bases and the J gene lost 2 bases, with 9 bases spanning the gap. Per the germline V gene, CDR1 is SGDLS and CDR2 is YYNGEE. This CDR3 has 15 residues. The CDR3 bases are TGTGCCAGCAGCGTAGGTCGGGGTGCTGGAAACACCATATATTTT. As protein: CASSVGRGAGNTIYF.

As for this clonotype: Germline and junction disagree at one end, which may indicate a read error. Written as DNA, the CDR3 is TGTGCCAGCAGTCTAAAACACGGTGGCGAAAAACTGTTTTTT. As protein: CASSLKHGGEKLFF. The chain joins TRBV10-3 to TRBJ1-4, with unresolved D. The germline CDR1 and CDR2 sequences are ENHRY and SYGVKD. The CDR3 has 14 residues.

There are many counts of this clonotype. V gene TRBV7-9 combines with J gene TRBJ2-7; D unclear. The CDR3 runs to 11 residues. The V end was cut by 2 bases, the J end by 6 bases, with 5 bases between. The germline gives CDR1 SEHNR, CDR2 FQNEAQ (reference sequence). CDR3 in amino acids: CASSLQGEQYF. In nucleotides, the CDR3 is TGTGCCAGCAGCTTACAAGGCGAGCAGTACTTC.

The rearrangement joins TRBV30 to TRBJ2-7, with D perhaps being TRBD1 or TRBD2 (5 bases each). CDR3 size: 14 residues. The germline V gene has CDR1 GTSNPN and CDR2 SVGIG (reference sequence). Trimming pared 2 bases from V and 3 bases from J, leaving 14 bases between. The CDR3 DNA reads TGTGCCTGGAGTAGGGACGGACCAATCTACGAGCAGTACTTC. Its translation is CAWSRDGPIYEQYF. Looking up the rest from reference TRBV30 and TRBJ2-7 gives the full variable domain: SQTIHQWPATLVQPVGSPLSLECTVEGTSNPNLYWYRQAAGRGLQLLFYSVGIGQISSEVPQNLSASRPQDRQFILSSKKLLLSDSGFYLCAWSRDGPIYEQYFGPGTRLTVT.

This clonotype was detected many times. V gene TRBV24-1 combines with J gene TRBJ2-5; D could derive from TRBD1 or TRBD2 (5 bases each). The CDR3 extends over 15 amino acids. V was trimmed by 5 bases and J by 1 base, leaving 13 bases between them. Germline V gene sequence: CDR1 KGHDR, CDR2 SFDVKD. The CDR3: CATSAIAGGQETQYF. The CDR3 DNA reads as TGTGCCACCAGTGCCATTGCTGGGGGCCAAGAGACCCAGTACTTC.

The chain has TRBV2 and TRBJ1-2, with D tentatively TRBD1 (5 bases). The CDR3 has 15 residues. Germline assignment: CDR1 SNHLY and CDR2 FYNNEI. V was clipped by 4 bases and J by 4 bases, with 16 bases between them. DNA for the CDR3: TGTGCCAGCAGTGTACAGGAGGGGACCGGCTATGGCTACACCTTC. This encodes CASSVQEGTGYGYTF.

The sample holds many counts of this clonotype. CDR3: CASSINRVEPQHF. For the CDR3, the DNA is TGTGCCAGTAGTATAAACAGGGTAGAGCCCCAGCATTTT. The V call is TRBV19, the J call TRBJ1-5; a possible D gene is TRBD1 (6 bases). Germline V gene sequence: CDR1 LNHDA, CDR2 SQIVND (reference sequence). This CDR3 region has 13 residues. V gave up 2 bases and J gave up 8 bases, with 10 bases separating them.

This clonotype occurred many times. The gene calls are TRBV24-1 and TRBJ1-1; D not certain. V dropped 6 bases and J dropped 4 bases, with 11 bases sitting between them. Germline V gives CDR1 KGHDR, CDR2 SFDVKD. The CDR3 extends over 13 amino acids. CDR3 nucleotides: TGTGCCACCAGTAGAGGGTTGGGCACTGAAGCTTTCTTT. This gives the protein CATSRGLGTEAFF.

CDR3 protein: CATSYSGLAGDTGELFF. CDR3 sequence (DNA): TGTGCCACCAGTTACTCGGGACTAGCGGGGGACACCGGGGAGCTGTTTTTT. V usage is TRBV24-1 and J usage is TRBJ2-2, with 14 bases aligning to TRBD2. Trimming removed 6 bases from V and 3 bases from J; junction bases left unmatched: 5. The CDR3 totals 17 residues. From germline, CDR1 is KGHDR and CDR2 SFDVKD.

Concerning this clonotype: A read error may produce the germline difference seen at one junction end. This chain links TRBV7-6 with TRBJ1-3; TRBD1 might be the D (5 bases). The CDR3 has 15 residues. Germline V lookup: CDR1 SGHVS, CDR2 FNYEAQ. The DNA of the CDR3 is TGTGCCAGCAGCTCATTCGGGACTAGCGGAAGCACCATATATTTT. This sequence encodes CASSSFGTSGSTIYF.

There are many counts of this clonotype. The J gene is TRBJ2-7, the V gene TRBV29-1; TRBD1 agrees at 9 bases. This CDR3 comprises 14 residues. Looked up from germline, CDR1 is SQVTM and CDR2 is ANQGSEA. The ends lost 5 bases at V and 0 bases at J; junction bases unmatched: 5. The CDR3 reads CSVLGQGSSYEQYF. The CDR3 DNA follows: TGCAGCGTTCTCGGACAGGGGAGCTCCTACGAGCAGTACTTC.

A remark on this clonotype: This sequence may be a read error, since a much larger clone differs from it by one base. V is TRBV5-4 and J is TRBJ1-1, with D unresolved. The length of the CDR3 is 15 residues. CDR1 is SGHNT and CDR2 is YYREEE in the germline V gene (reference sequence). CDR3 amino acids: CASSSSGGWETEALF. The CDR3 DNA reads as TGTGCCAGCAGCTCATCAGGAGGGTGGGAAACTGAAGCTCTCTTT.

This clonotype has just a few counts. The rearrangement links TRBV5-4 to TRBJ1-3, with D possibly being TRBD1 (5 bases). The V gene lost 5 bases and the J gene lost 0 bases, with 9 bases spanning the gap. This CDR3 contains 14 residues. Germline loops: CDR1 SGHNT, CDR2 YYREEE (reference sequence). The CDR3 loop reads CASRTDTSGNTIYF. CDR3 bases: TGTGCCAGCAGAACGGACACCTCTGGAAACACCATATATTTT.

V is TRBV2 and J is TRBJ2-7; 12 nucleotides match TRBD2. Germline V gene sequence: CDR1 SNHLY, CDR2 FYNNEI. With V trimmed by 4 bases and J by 7 bases, 8 bases remained unmatched. The length of the CDR3 is 15 residues. The CDR3 region is CASSGPSGRANEQYF. In nucleotides, the CDR3 is TGTGCCAGCAGTGGTCCTAGCGGGAGGGCCAATGAGCAGTACTTC.

This clonotype was counted at least ten times. J is TRBJ1-1 and V is TRBV10-3; D is unresolved. The CDR3 runs to 14 residues. Germline loops: CDR1 ENHRY, CDR2 SYGVKD. V lost 10 bases, J lost 0 bases, and 15 bases lay in between. The CDR3 spells CASTRSGLNTEAFF. CDR3 sequence (DNA): TGTGCCAGCACCCGAAGCGGCTTGAACACTGAAGCTTTCTTT.

This sequence joins TRBV10-3 and TRBJ2-7, with D possibly being TRBD1 (5 bases). This CDR3 comprises 15 residues. Germline V gene lookup returns CDR1 ENHRY and CDR2 SYGVKD. V was trimmed by 4 bases and J by 0 bases, leaving 13 bases between them. Here the CDR3 reads CAISVARTSSYEQYF. DNA for the CDR3: TGTGCCATCAGTGTGGCGCGGACAAGCTCCTACGAGCAGTACTTC.

V gene TRBV10-3 combines with J gene TRBJ2-5, with 10 bases lining up with TRBD2. From germline, CDR1 is ENHRY and CDR2 SYGVKD. The CDR3 spans 16 residues. The V segment lost 0 bases and the J segment 5 bases; nucleotides outside the gene matches: 6. CDR3 nucleotides: TGTGCCATCAGTGAGTCCCAGGGACTAGCGCTGGAGACCCAGTACTTC. It encodes CAISESQGLALETQYF.

The chain has TRBV7-2 and TRBJ1-4; 9 bases are a match to TRBD1. This CDR3 contains 14 residues. V lost 4 bases, J lost 8 bases, and 5 bases stayed unmatched. Germline V CDR1 and CDR2: SGHTA, FQGNSA. In DNA form, the CDR3 reads TGTGCCAGCAGCTGGACAGGGGAGGCGGAAAAACTGTTTTTT. It is translated as CASSWTGEAEKLFF.

The table lists this clonotype with many counts. A junction end diverges from the germline sequence, so it may reflect a read error. The gene calls are TRBV5-1 and TRBJ1-1, with D tentatively TRBD1 (6 bases). In germline, CDR1 is SGHRS, CDR2 YFSETQ. The CDR3 contains 13 residues. The CDR3 loop reads CASSLKGDTEAFF. The CDR3 DNA reads as TGTGCCAGCAGCTTAAAGGGGGACACTGAAGCTTTCTTT.

About this clonotype itself: This sequence may be a read error, since a much larger clone differs from it by one base. The chain combines TRBV20-1 with TRBJ1-2; 7 bases fit TRBD1. Looked up from germline, CDR1 is DFQATT and CDR2 is SNEGSKA (reference sequence). This CDR3 has 13 residues. The CDR3, as DNA: TGCAGTGCTAGTAACAGGGGAGGCTATGGCCACACCTTC. This sequence encodes CSASNRGGYGHTF.

With respect to this clonotype: Sequence at one end of the junction differs from germline and may be a read error. V gene TRBV10-3 combines with J gene TRBJ2-7; 9 nucleotides line up with TRBD1. The V gene's germline CDR1 is ENHRY and CDR2 SYGVKD. The CDR3 spans 16 residues. This CDR3 reads CASSEAHGTGSYEQYF. DNA of the CDR3: TGTGCCAGCAGTGAAGCGCATGGGACAGGGTCCTACGAGCAGTACTTC.

This chain uses TRBV20-1 with TRBJ2-7, with D possibly TRBD2 on 6 matching bases. Germline assignment: CDR1 DFQATT and CDR2 SNEGSKA (reference sequence). The V end was cut by 6 bases, the J end by 2 bases, with 17 bases between. This CDR3 is built from 14 residues. Here the CDR3 DNA reads TGCAGTGCCCTAGAGGCGGGACCAACCTACGAGCAGTACTTC. Encoded protein: CSALEAGPTYEQYF.